This T cell receptor beta chain originates from a study of cytomegalovirus exposure and HLA in healthy donors. Regarding the study as a whole: It was taken for granted in presence/absence analyses that sequencing depth across donors was roughly uniform.

Germline V gene lookup returns CDR1 MNHNS and CDR2 SASEGT. The CDR3 consists of 17 residues. The trim removed 3 bases at V and 10 bases at J, leaving 15 bases unmatched. Vbeta (60) and Jbeta (13) primers were used in the PCR. The data were produced by immunoSEQ multiplex PCR, yet TCRdb's version contains in-frame clones alone and is incomplete. Of 60,000 to 95,000 clones in the sample, approximately 80% are singletons; the top ten hold over 7%. Remarks on this clone: Its antigen is as yet unknown.

The chain uses TRBV6-1 and TRBJ1-4; 9 nucleotides align to TRBD1. The source of this sequence is a middle-aged woman in good health and CMV-seropositive. Sequencing was performed on PBMCs. CDR3 region: CASSDRDRERGGRKLFF. In nucleotides, the CDR3 is TGTGCCAGCAGTGACCGGGACAGGGAACGGGGAGGGAGAAAACTGTTTTTT.